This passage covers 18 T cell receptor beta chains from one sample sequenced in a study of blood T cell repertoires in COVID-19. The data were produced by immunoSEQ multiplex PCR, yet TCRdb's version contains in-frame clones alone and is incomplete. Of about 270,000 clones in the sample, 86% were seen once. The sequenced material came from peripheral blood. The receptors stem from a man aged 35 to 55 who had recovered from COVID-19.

CDR3 in amino acids: CASTPKGQGAYEQYF. In nucleotides, the CDR3 is TGTGCCAGTACCCCGAAGGGACAGGGGGCCTACGAGCAGTACTTC. The chain employs TRBV19 and TRBJ2-7; 11 nucleotides agree with TRBD1. V was clipped by 7 bases and J by 2 bases; unmatched bases: 7. CDR3 length: 15 residues. The germline CDR1 and CDR2 sequences are LNHDA and SQIVND (reference sequence). The entire variable domain, with the rest obtained from reference TRBV19 and TRBJ2-7, is as follows: DGGITQSPKYLFRKEGQNVTLSCEQNLNHDAMYWYRQDPGQGLRLIYYSQIVNDFQKGDIAEGYSVSREKKESFPLTVTSAQKNPTAFYLCASTPKGQGAYEQYFGPGTRLTVT.

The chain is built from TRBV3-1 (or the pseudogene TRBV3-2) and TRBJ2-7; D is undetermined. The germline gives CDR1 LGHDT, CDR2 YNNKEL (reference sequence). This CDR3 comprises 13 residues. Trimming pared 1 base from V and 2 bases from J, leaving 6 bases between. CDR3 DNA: TGTGCCAGCAGCCAAGTATCGGCCTACGAGCAGTACTTC. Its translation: CASSQVSAYEQYF.

The CDR3 nucleotides read TGTGCCAGTAGTATGGGCAGGGAAGATACGCAGTATTTT. This translates into CASSMGREDTQYF. The V gene is TRBV19, the J gene TRBJ2-3; D might be TRBD1 (5 bases). Germline CDR1 is LNHDA and CDR2 is SQIVND (reference sequence). The V gene lost 3 bases and the J gene lost 5 bases, with 9 bases spanning the gap. This CDR3 has 13 amino acids.

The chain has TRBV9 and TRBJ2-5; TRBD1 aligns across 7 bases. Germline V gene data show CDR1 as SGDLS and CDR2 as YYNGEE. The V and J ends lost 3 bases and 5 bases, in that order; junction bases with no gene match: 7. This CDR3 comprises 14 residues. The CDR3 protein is CASSARTGDETQYF. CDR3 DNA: TGTGCCAGCAGCGCCCGAACAGGGGATGAGACCCAGTACTTC.

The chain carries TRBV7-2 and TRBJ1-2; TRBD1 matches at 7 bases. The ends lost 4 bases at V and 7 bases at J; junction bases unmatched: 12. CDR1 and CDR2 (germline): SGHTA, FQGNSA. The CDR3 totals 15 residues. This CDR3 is CASSSRQGRMGGYTF. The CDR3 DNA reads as TGTGCCAGCAGCTCCAGACAGGGCCGTATGGGTGGCTACACCTTC. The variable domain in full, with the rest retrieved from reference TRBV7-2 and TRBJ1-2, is GAGVSQSPSNKVTEKGKDVELRCDPISGHTALYWYRQSLGQGLEFLIYFQGNSAPDKSGLPSDRFSAERTGGSVSTLTIQRTQQEDSAVYLCASSSRQGRMGGYTFGSGTRLTVV.

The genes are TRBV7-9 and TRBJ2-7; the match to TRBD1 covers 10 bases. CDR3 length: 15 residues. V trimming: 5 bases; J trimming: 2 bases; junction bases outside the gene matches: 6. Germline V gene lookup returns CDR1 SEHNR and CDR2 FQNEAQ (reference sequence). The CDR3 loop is CASSPRDRGPYEQYF. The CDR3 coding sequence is TGTGCCAGCAGCCCCCGGGACAGGGGACCCTACGAGCAGTACTTC. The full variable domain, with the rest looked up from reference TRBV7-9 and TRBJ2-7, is DTGVSQNPRHKITKRGQNVTFRCDPISEHNRLYWYRQTLGQGPEFLTYFQNEAQLEKSRLLSDRFSAERPKGSFSTLEIQRTEQGDSAMYLCASSPRDRGPYEQYFGPGTRLTVT.

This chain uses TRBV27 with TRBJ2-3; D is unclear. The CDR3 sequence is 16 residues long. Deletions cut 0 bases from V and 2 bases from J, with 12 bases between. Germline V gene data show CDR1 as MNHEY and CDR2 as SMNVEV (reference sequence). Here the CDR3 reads CASSLSKFRITDTQYF. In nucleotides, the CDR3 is TGTGCCAGCAGTTTATCGAAATTCAGGATCACAGATACGCAGTATTTT.

The CDR3 DNA is TGTGCCAGCAGCCCAGGTGACTACAATGAGCAGTTCTTC. It yields the protein CASSPGDYNEQFF. This chain joins TRBV11-3 and TRBJ2-1, with unresolved D. The germline V and J ends were trimmed by 5 bases and 3 bases, with 8 bases remaining between them. The germline CDR1 and CDR2 sequences are SGHNT and YENEEA. The CDR3 sequence is 13 residues long.

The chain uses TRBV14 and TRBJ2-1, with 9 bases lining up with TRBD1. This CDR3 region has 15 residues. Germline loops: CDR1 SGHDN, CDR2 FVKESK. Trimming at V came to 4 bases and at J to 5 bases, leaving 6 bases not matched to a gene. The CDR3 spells CASSLRTGENNEQFF. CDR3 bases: TGTGCCAGCAGCCTTCGGACAGGGGAGAACAATGAGCAGTTCTTC.

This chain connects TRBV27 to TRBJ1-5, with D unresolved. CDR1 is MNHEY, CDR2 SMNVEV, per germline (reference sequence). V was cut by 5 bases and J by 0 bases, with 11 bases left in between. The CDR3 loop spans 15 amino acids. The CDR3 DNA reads TGTGCCAGCAGTCTGTACTTTTATAGCAATCAGCCCCAGCATTTT. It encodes CASSLYFYSNQPQHF.

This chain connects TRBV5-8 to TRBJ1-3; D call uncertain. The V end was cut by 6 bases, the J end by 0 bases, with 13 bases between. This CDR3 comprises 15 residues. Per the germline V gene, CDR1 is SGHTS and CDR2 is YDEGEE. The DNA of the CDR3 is TGTGCCAGCACCTTCAGTCCCTTCTCTGGAAACACCATATATTTT. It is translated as CASTFSPFSGNTIYF.

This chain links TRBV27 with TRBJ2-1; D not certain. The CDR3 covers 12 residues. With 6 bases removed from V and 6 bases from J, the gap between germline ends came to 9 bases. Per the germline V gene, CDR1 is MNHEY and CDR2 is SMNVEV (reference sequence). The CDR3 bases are TGTGCCAGCAGGTCATCGGGCAATGAGCAGTTCTTC. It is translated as CASRSSGNEQFF.

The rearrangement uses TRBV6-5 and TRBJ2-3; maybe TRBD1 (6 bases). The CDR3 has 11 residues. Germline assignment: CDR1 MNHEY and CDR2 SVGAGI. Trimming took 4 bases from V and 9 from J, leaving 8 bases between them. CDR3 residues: CASSSTGTQYF. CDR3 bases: TGTGCCAGCAGTTCGACAGGAACGCAGTATTTT.

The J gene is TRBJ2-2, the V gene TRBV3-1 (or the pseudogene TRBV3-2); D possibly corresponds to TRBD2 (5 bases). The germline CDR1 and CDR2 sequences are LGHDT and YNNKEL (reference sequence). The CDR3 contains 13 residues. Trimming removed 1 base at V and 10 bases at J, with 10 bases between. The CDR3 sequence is CASSQGLAVELFF. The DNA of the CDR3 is TGTGCCAGCAGCCAAGGGCTAGCCGTGGAGCTGTTTTTT.

DNA for the CDR3: TGCGCCAGCAGTGAAGGACAGCTCTCTGGAAACACCATATATTTT. Its protein product is CASSEGQLSGNTIYF. The V gene is TRBV10-2, the J gene TRBJ1-3; perhaps TRBD1 as D (6 bases). Trimming cost V 3 bases and J 0 bases, with 9 bases left between them. From germline, CDR1 is WSHSY and CDR2 SAAADI. The CDR3 length is 15 residues.

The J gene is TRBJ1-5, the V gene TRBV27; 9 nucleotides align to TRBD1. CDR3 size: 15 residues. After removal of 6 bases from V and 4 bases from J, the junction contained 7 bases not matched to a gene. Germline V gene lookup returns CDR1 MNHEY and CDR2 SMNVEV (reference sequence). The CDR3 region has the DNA TGTGCCAGCAGCCCCCGGGACAGGGCAAATCAGCCCCAGCATTTT. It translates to CASSPRDRANQPQHF.

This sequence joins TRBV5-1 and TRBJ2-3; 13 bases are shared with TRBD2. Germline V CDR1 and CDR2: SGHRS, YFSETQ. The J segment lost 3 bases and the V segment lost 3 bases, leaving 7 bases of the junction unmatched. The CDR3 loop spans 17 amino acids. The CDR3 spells CASSWRGLAGQTDTQYF. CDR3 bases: TGCGCCAGCAGCTGGAGGGGACTAGCGGGACAAACAGATACGCAGTATTTT.

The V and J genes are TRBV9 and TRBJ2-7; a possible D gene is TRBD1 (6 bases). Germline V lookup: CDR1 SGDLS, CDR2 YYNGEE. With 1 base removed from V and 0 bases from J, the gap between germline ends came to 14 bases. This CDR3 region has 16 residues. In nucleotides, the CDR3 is TGTGCCAGCAGCGTATCGGACAGCATCCTCTCCTACGAGCAGTACTTC. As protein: CASSVSDSILSYEQYF.